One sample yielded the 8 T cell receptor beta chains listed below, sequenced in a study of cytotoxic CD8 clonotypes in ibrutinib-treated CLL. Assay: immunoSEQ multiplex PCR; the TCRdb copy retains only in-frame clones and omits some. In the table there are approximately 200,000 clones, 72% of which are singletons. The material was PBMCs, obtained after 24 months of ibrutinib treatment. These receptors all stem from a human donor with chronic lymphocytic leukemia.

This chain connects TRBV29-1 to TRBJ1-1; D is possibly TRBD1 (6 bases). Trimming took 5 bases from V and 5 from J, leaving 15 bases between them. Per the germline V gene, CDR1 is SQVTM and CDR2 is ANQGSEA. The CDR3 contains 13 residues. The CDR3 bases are TGCAGCGTTTTAGGCAGGGGTGGAACTGAAGCTTTCTTT. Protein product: CSVLGRGGTEAFF.

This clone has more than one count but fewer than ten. The CDR3 sequence is CACRQGWNEQFF. Written as DNA, the CDR3 is TGTGCCTGTCGACAGGGTTGGAATGAGCAGTTCTTC. V usage is TRBV2 and J usage is TRBJ2-1; 7 nucleotides align to TRBD1. CDR1 SNHLY and CDR2 FYNNEI come from the germline V gene. This CDR3 has 12 amino acids. J was trimmed by 7 bases and V by 11 bases; bases with no gene match: 8.

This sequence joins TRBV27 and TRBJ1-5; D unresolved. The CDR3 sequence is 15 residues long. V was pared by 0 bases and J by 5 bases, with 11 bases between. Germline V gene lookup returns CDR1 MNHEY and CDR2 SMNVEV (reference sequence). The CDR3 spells CASSLSFGGDQPQHF. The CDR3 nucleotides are TGTGCCAGCAGTTTATCGTTTGGCGGGGATCAGCCCCAGCATTTT.

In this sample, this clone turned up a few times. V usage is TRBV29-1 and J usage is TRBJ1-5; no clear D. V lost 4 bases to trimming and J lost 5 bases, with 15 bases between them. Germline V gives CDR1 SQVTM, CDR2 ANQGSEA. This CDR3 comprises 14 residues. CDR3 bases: TGCAGCGTTGTACTGGCGCTGGAAGATCAGCCCCAGCATTTT. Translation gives CSVVLALEDQPQHF.

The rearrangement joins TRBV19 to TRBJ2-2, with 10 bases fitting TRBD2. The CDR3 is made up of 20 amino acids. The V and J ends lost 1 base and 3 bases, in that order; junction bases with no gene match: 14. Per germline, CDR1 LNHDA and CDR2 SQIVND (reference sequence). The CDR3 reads CASSIGGFPSGSRDTGELFF. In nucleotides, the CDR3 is TGTGCCAGTAGTATAGGAGGTTTTCCTAGCGGGAGCCGCGACACCGGGGAGCTGTTTTTT.

CDR3 nucleotides: TGTGCCAGCAGCTTCACGGTTAATGAAAAACTGTTTTTT. Translating it yields CASSFTVNEKLFF. The chain employs TRBV7-2 and TRBJ1-4, with D uncertain. The germline CDR1 and CDR2 sequences are SGHTA and FQGNSA. The V gene lost 3 bases and the J gene lost 4 bases, with 6 bases spanning the gap. This CDR3 region has 13 residues.

Here the CDR3 DNA reads TGTGCCAGCAGCGTAGCTGGTGGGAGGGCCTTTAATGAGCAGTTCTTC. It is translated as CASSVAGGRAFNEQFF. The chain combines TRBV9 with TRBJ2-1, with 7 bases fitting TRBD2. CDR1 and CDR2 from the germline V gene are SGDLS and YYNGEE. The CDR3 extends over 16 amino acids. V was clipped by 0 bases and J by 7 bases; unmatched bases: 10.

CDR3 in DNA: TGTGCCACCAGCATACCCCAAGCGTTGGGGGCCAACGTCCTGACTTTC. It codes for CATSIPQALGANVLTF. The chain is built from TRBV15 and TRBJ2-6; D not certain. The CDR3 is 16 residues long. Germline values: CDR1 LNHNV, CDR2 YYDKDF (reference sequence). Trimming removed 4 bases at V and 4 bases at J, with 14 bases between.